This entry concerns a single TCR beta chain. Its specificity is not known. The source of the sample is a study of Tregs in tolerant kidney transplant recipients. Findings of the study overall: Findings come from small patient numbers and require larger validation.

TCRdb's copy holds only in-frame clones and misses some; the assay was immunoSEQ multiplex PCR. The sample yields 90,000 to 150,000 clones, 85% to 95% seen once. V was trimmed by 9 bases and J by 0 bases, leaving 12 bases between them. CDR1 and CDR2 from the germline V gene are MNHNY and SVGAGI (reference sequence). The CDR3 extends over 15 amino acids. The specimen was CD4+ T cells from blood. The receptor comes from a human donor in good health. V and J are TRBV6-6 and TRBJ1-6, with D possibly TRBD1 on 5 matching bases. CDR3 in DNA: TGTGCCAGTAACCCAGGGAGCTCCTATAATTCACCCCTCCACTTT. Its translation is CASNPGSSYNSPLHF.